The next 13 T cell receptor beta chains were all read from a single sample in a study of shared clonotypes between healthy human individuals. Using immunoSEQ multiplex PCR, the repertoire was profiled, and TCRdb retains in-frame clones only, with some absent. The sample contains millions of clones, approximately 92% of which appear only once. Sequenced input: naive CD4+ T cells sorted from blood. Subset reported: CD45RA+ positively selected. These receptors originate from a man between 18 and 29 years old in good health.

This sequence joins TRBV29-1 and TRBJ2-7; 11 bases line up with TRBD1. The germline V gene encodes CDR1 SQVTM and CDR2 ANQGSEA. The CDR3 consists of 13 residues. The V gene end was trimmed by 4 bases and the J gene end by 3 bases; junction bases not matched to a gene: 2. The DNA for the CDR3 is TGCAGCGTTGTGGGGACAGGGGGCTACGAGCAGTACTTC. It encodes CSVVGTGGYEQYF.

The rearrangement links TRBV5-1 to TRBJ1-3, with D possibly being TRBD1 (5 bases). In germline, CDR1 is SGHRS, CDR2 YFSETQ. Trimming took off 0 bases at V and 0 bases at J, with 10 bases between the two ends. The CDR3 extends over 16 amino acids. The CDR3 bases are TGCGCCAGCAGCTTGGGGGGCGGTAACTCTGGAAACACCATATATTTT. Translating gives CASSLGGGNSGNTIYF. Full variable domain (remainder filled in from reference TRBV5-1 and TRBJ1-3): KAGVTQTPRYLIKTRGQQVTLSCSPISGHRSVSWYQQTPGQGLQFLFEYFSETQRNKGNFPGRFSGRQFSNSRSEMNVSTLELGDSALYLCASSLGGGNSGNTIYFGEGSWLTVV.

The chain carries TRBV5-8 and TRBJ2-3; D tentatively reads TRBD1 or TRBD2 (5 bases each). Germline V CDR1 and CDR2: SGHTS, YDEGEE. The CDR3 is made up of 15 amino acids. Trimming left V 1 base short and J 2 bases short, with 11 bases between. The DNA for the CDR3 is TGTGCCAGCAGCTTGACTAGGGGAAACACAGATACGCAGTATTTT. Its protein product is CASSLTRGNTDTQYF.

This chain links TRBV6-6 with TRBJ1-1, with 9 bases aligning to TRBD1. Germline CDR1 reads MNHNY; CDR2 reads SVGAGI (reference sequence). This CDR3 comprises 14 residues. The junction had 6 bases not matched to a gene; V was cut back by 6 bases and J by 4 bases. In DNA, the CDR3 is TGTGCCAGCAGCGGACAGGGGCGAGTCACTGAAGCTTTCTTT. It yields the protein CASSGQGRVTEAFF.

The chain employs TRBV7-9 and TRBJ1-4, with 8 bases that match TRBD1. The CDR3 consists of 17 residues. V dropped 5 bases and J dropped 1; count of bases not matched to a gene: 9. Looked up from germline, CDR1 is SEHNR and CDR2 is FQNEAQ (reference sequence). CDR3 DNA sequence: TGTGCCAGCAGCCTGAGGACAGGGAGCGAAACTAATGAAAAACTGTTTTTT. Its translation is CASSLRTGSETNEKLFF.

The chain couples TRBV10-2 to TRBJ1-3; D gene ambiguous. CDR3 length: 14 amino acids. CDR1 and CDR2 (germline): WSHSY, SAAADI. V lost 8 bases, J lost 2 bases, and 13 bases lay in between. As DNA, the CDR3 is TGCGCCAGCTCACGGACCGGAACTGGAAACACCATATATTTT. Amino acid sequence: CASSRTGTGNTIYF.

V is TRBV2 and J is TRBJ2-2, with unresolved D. The V gene's germline CDR1 is SNHLY and CDR2 FYNNEI. V lost 8 bases and J lost 0, with 10 bases in between. The CDR3 runs to 14 residues. The CDR3 bases are TGTGCCAGCCTCGGGCAGTCGAACACCGGGGAGCTGTTTTTT. It codes for CASLGQSNTGELFF.

A single count supports this clone. The J gene is TRBJ2-3, the V gene TRBV4-1; unclear D gene. The CDR3 is made up of 15 amino acids. Germline assignment: CDR1 MGHRA and CDR2 YSYEKL. V lost 0 bases and J 5 bases, leaving 12 bases between the germline ends. The CDR3 is CASSQDTASVDTQYF. Here the CDR3 DNA reads TGCGCCAGCAGCCAAGATACTGCGTCTGTAGATACGCAGTATTTT.

The chain recombines TRBV6-5 with TRBJ2-3; perhaps TRBD2 as D (6 bases). Trimming cost V 8 bases and J 1 base, with 16 bases left between them. CDR1 is MNHEY, CDR2 SVGAGI, per germline. The CDR3 length is 15 residues. In DNA, the CDR3 is TGTGCCAGCCTTAGCGGTTTGGGGGGCACAGATACGCAGTATTTT. Protein: CASLSGLGGTDTQYF.

This chain connects TRBV5-1 to TRBJ1-4; D gene uncertain. V lost 1 base and J lost 8, with 12 bases in between. The V gene's germline CDR1 is SGHRS and CDR2 YFSETQ. The CDR3 length is 14 residues. CDR3 bases: TGCGCCAGCAGCTTGAACGCGTTTCGAGAAAAACTGTTTTTT. Amino acids: CASSLNAFREKLFF. The entire variable domain, with the rest obtained from reference TRBV5-1 and TRBJ1-4, is as follows: KAGVTQTPRYLIKTRGQQVTLSCSPISGHRSVSWYQQTPGQGLQFLFEYFSETQRNKGNFPGRFSGRQFSNSRSEMNVSTLELGDSALYLCASSLNAFREKLFFGSGTQLSVL.

This chain uses TRBV2 with TRBJ2-7, with a possible D match to TRBD2 (5 bases). This CDR3 spans 12 amino acids. The germline V and J ends were trimmed by 6 bases and 2 bases, with 8 bases remaining between them. Germline assignment: CDR1 SNHLY and CDR2 FYNNEI. The CDR3 reads CASRLVPYEQYF. The DNA of the CDR3 is TGTGCCAGCAGACTAGTACCCTACGAGCAGTACTTC. Using reference TRBV2 and TRBJ2-7 for the parts outside the CDR3, the full variable domain is EPEVTQTPSHQVTQMGQEVILRCVPISNHLYFYWYRQILGQKVEFLVSFYNNEISEKSEIFDDQFSVERPDGSNFTLKIRSTKLEDSAMYFCASRLVPYEQYFGPGTRLTVT.

On this clone: In the same sample, other DNA sequences code for this CDR3. The V and J genes are TRBV7-9 and TRBJ2-1; D may match TRBD1 or TRBD2 (5 bases each). Germline-derived CDR1 and CDR2 are SEHNR and FQNEAQ (reference sequence). Trimming stripped 3 bases from V and 0 bases from J, with 9 bases between. This CDR3 contains 15 residues. The CDR3 loop reads CASSLGESSYNEQFF. CDR3 DNA: TGTGCCAGCAGCTTGGGGGAAAGCTCCTACAATGAGCAGTTCTTC.

This chain connects TRBV10-1 to TRBJ2-7; D could derive from TRBD1 or TRBD2 (5 bases each). V lost 10 bases to trimming and J lost 2 bases, with 18 bases between them. CDR1 and CDR2 from the germline V gene are WNHNN and SYGVQD (reference sequence). The CDR3 totals 14 residues. The CDR3 spells CATSPGTKTYEQYF. The CDR3 region has the DNA TGCGCCACTTCCCCCGGGACGAAAACCTACGAGCAGTACTTC.